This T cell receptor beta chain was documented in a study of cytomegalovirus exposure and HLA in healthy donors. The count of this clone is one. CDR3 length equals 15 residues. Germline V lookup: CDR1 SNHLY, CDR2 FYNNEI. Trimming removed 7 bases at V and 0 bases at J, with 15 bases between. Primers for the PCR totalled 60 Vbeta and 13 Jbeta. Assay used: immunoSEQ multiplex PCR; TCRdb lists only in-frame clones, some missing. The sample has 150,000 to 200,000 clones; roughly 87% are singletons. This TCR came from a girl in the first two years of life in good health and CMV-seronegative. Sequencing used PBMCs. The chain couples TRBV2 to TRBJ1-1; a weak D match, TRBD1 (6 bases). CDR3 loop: CASNRGGSMNTEAFF. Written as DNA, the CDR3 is TGTGCCAGCAATAGGGGGGGCTCCATGAACACTGAAGCTTTCTTT. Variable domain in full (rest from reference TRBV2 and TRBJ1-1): EPEVTQTPSHQVTQMGQEVILRCVPISNHLYFYWYRQILGQKVEFLVSFYNNEISEKSEIFDDQFSVERPDGSNFTLKIRSTKLEDSAMYFCASNRGGSMNTEAFFGQGTRLTVV.